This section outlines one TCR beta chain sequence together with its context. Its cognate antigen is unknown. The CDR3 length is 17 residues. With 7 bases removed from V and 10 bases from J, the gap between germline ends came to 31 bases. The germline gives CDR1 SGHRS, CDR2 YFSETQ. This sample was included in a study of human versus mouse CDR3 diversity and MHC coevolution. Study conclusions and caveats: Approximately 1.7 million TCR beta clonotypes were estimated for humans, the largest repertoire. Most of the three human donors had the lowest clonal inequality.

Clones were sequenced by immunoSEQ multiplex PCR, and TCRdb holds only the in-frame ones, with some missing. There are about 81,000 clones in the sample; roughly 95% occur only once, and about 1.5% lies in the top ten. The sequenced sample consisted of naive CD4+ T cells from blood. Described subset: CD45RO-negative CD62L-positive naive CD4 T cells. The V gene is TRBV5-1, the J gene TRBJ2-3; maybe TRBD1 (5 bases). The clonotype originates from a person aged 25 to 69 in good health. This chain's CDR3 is CASGTQTSRASPHAQYF. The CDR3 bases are TGCGCCAGCGGCACCCAGACATCCAGGGCTTCGCCGCATGCGCAGTATTTT.